This entry features one TCR beta chain sequence. These data are taken from a study of T cells in women clearing cervical HPV infection. Sequencing was performed with immunoSEQ multiplex PCR; in TCRdb, only in-frame clones are kept and a portion is missing. The repertoire table contains approximately 37,000 clones. The sample consisted of blood buffy coat. The clonotype comes from a woman between 18 and 70 years old with a cervical HPV16 infection that either progressed to CIN3+ or cleared (not recorded which).

The DNA read from the CDR3 is TGTGCCAGCAGCACCAGGACAGGAGCCTACGAG. Translating gives CASSTRTGAYE. The full CDR3 reads CASSTRTGAYEQYF. This chain links TRBV7-2 with TRBJ2-7, with 7 positions matching TRBD1. The read falls 3 residues short of the CDR3 end, and the missing part is taken from the germline J gene. In germline, CDR1 is SGHTA, CDR2 FQGNSA. With V trimmed by 5 bases and J by 2 bases, 6 bases remained unmatched. This CDR3 spans 14 amino acids.